The sequence of this TCR beta chain was determined in a study of T-cell memory formation after mild COVID-19. Study details: Clusters of TCRs were largely donor specific. Overall study results and limits: Clones that contracted clustered mainly in CM and EM if CD4+ and in EMRA if CD8+.

This CDR3 contains 12 residues. Germline lookup yields CDR1 MNHEY and CDR2 SMNVEV (reference sequence). With 6 bases removed from V and 6 bases from J, the gap between germline ends came to 12 bases. Amplification by 5'RACE using constant-segment primers produced TCR alpha and TCR beta cDNA libraries that carried sample barcodes and UMIs. TCRdb analysed the 5' RACE reads with MiXCR anew, one entry per CDR3 protein. The table lists about 170,000 distinct CDR3 sequences, 13% of them singletons. A few counts support this clonotype. The antigen remains unidentified. The specimen was PBMCs or a T cell subset sorted from them (not recorded which). The chain combines TRBV27 with TRBJ2-7; D remains ambiguous. This TCR was recovered from a man aged 18 to 29 who had mild COVID-19 (a few samples of this study predate the infection). Cell type and time point are not known. This chain's CDR3 is CASSQRVGEQYF. DNA for the CDR3: TGTGCCAGCAGCCAAAGGGTTGGCGAGCAGTACTTC.